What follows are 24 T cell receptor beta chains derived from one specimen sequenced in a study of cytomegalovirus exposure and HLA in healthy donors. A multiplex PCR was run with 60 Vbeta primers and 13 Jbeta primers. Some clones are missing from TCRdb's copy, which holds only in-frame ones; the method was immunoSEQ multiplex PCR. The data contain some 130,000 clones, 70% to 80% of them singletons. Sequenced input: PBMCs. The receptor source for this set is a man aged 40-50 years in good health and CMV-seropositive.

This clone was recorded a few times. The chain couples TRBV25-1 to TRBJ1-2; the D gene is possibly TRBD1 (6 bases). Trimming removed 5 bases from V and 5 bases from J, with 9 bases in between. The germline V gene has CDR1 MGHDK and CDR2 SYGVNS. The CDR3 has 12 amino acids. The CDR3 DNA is TGTGCCAGCAGTCCCCAGGGGTATGGCTACACCTTC. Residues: CASSPQGYGYTF.

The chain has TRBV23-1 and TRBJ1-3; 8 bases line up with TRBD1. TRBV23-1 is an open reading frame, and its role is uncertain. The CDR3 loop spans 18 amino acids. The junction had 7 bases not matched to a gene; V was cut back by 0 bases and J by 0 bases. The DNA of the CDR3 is TGCGCCAGCAGTCAATCGCGGCAGGGGGCGGTCTCTGGAAACACCATATATTTT. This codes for CASSQSRQGAVSGNTIYF.

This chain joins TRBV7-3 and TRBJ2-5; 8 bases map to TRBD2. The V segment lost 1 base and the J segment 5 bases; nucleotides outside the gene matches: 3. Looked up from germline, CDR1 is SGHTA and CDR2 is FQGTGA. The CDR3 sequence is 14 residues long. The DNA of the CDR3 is TGTGCCAGCAGCTTAATACCGGGAGGGGAGACCCAGTACTTC. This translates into CASSLIPGGETQYF. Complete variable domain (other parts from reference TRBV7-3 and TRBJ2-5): GAGVSQTPSNKVTEKGKYVELRCDPISGHTALYWYRQSLGQGPEFLIYFQGTGAADDSGLPNDRFFAVRPEGSVSTLKIQRTERGDSAVYLCASSLIPGGETQYFGPGTRLLVL.

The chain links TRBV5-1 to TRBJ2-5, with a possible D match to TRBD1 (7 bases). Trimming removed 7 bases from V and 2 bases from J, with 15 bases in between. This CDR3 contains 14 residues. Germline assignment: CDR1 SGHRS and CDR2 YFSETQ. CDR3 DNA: TGCGCCAGCCGTCCAGGGGGGTATCAAGAGACCCAGTACTTC. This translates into CASRPGGYQETQYF.

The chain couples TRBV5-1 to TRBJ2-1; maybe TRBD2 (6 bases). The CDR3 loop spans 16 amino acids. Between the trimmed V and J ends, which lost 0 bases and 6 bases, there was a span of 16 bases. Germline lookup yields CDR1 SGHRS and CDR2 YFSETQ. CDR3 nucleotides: TGCGCCAGCAGCTTGGAAAGGGAGGCCGGTGGCAATGAGCAGTTCTTC. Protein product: CASSLEREAGGNEQFF.

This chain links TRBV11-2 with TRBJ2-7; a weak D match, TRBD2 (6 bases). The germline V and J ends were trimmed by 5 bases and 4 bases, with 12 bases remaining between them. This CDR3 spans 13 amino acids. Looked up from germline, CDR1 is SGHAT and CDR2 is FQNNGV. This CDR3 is CASSLTSLYEQYF. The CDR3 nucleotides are TGTGCCAGCAGCCTCACTAGCCTATACGAGCAGTACTTC. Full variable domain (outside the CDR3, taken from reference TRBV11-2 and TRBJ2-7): EAGVAQSPRYKIIEKRQSVAFWCNPISGHATLYWYQQILGQGPKLLIQFQNNGVVDDSQLPKDRFSAERLKGVDSTLKIQPAKLEDSAVYLCASSLTSLYEQYFGPGTRLTVT.

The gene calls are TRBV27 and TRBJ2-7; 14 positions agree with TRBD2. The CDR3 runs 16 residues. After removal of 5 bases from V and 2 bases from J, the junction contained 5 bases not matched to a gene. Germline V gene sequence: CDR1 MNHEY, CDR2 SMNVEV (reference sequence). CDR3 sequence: CASSVGLAGGPYEQYF. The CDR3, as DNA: TGTGCCAGCAGTGTCGGACTAGCGGGAGGACCCTACGAGCAGTACTTC.

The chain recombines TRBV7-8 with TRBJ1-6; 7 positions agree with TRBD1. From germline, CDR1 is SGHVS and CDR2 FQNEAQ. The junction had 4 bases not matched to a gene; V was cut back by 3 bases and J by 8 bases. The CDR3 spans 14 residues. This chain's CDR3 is CASSFRTGDSPLHF. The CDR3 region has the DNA TGTGCCAGCAGCTTCAGGACAGGCGATTCACCCCTCCACTTT.

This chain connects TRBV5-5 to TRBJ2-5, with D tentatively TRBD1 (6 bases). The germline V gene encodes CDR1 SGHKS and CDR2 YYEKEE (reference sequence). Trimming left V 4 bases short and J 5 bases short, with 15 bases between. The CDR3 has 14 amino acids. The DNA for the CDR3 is TGTGCCAGCAGCCCGGGACACCTGGGGGAGACCCAGTACTTC. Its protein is CASSPGHLGETQYF.

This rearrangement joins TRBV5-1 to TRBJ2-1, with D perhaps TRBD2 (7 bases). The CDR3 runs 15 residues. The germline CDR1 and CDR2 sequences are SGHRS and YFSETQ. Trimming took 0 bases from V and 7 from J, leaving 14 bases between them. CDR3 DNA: TGCGCCAGCAGCTTGGAGAGGGGGGGTAAGAATGAGCAGTTCTTC. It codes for CASSLERGGKNEQFF.

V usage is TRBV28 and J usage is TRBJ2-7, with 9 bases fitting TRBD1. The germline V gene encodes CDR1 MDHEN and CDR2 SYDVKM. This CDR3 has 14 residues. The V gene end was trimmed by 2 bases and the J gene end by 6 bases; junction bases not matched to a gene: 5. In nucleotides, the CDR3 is TGTGCCAGCAGTTTAGTTACAGGGGGCTCCGAGCAGTACTTC. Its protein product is CASSLVTGGSEQYF.

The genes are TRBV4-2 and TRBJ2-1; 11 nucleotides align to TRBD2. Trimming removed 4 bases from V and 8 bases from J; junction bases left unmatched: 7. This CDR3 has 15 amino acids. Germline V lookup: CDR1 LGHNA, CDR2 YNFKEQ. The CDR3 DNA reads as TGTGCCAGCAGCCTGGGACTAGCGGAGCACGATGAGCAGTTCTTC. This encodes CASSLGLAEHDEQFF.

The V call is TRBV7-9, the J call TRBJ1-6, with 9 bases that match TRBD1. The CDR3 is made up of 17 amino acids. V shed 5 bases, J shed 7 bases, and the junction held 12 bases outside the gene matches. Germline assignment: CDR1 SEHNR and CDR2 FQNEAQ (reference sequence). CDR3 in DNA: TGTGCCAGCAGCGAGAGAACAGGGGGCTCTAAAAATTCACCCCTCCACTTT. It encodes CASSERTGGSKNSPLHF.

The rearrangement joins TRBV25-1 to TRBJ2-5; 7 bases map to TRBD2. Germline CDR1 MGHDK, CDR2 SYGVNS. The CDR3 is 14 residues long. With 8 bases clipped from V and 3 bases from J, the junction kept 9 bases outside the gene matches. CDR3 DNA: TGTGCCAGCCAGCCTTGGGGGAGGGAAGAGACCCAGTACTTC. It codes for CASQPWGREETQYF.

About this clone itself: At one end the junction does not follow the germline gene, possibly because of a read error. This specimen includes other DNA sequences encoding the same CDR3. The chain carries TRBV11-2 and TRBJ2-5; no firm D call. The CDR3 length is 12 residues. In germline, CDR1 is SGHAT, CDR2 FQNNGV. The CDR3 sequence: CASSLDVETQYF. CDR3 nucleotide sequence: TGTGCCAGCAGTTTAGACGTAGAGACCCAGTACTTC.

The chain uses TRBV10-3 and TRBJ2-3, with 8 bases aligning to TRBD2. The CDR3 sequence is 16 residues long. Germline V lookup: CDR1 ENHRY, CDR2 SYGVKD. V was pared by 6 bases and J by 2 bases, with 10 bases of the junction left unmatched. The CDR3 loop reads CAIRFGTSGLTDTQYF. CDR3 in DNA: TGTGCCATCAGGTTCGGAACTAGCGGCCTCACAGATACGCAGTATTTT.

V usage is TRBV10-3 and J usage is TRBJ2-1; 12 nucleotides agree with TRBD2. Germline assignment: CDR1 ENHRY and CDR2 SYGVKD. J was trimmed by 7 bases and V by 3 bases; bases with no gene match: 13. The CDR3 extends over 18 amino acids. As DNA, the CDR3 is TGTGCCATCAGTGACCCTAGCGGGAGGGCCTCGGGGTCGAATGAGCAGTTCTTC. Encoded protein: CAISDPSGRASGSNEQFF.

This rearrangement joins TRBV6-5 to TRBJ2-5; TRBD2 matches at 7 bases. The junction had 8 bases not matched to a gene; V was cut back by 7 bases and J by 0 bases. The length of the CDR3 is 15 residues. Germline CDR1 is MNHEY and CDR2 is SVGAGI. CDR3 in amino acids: CASKMGTKYQETQYF. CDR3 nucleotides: TGTGCCAGCAAGATGGGGACTAAGTACCAAGAGACCCAGTACTTC.

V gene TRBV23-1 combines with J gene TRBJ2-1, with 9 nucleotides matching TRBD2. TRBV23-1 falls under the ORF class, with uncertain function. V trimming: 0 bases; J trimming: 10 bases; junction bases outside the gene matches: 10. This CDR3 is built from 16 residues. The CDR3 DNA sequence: TGCGCCAGCAGTCAATCGCTAGCGGGAAGAATCCGGGAGCAGTTCTTC. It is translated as CASSQSLAGRIREQFF.

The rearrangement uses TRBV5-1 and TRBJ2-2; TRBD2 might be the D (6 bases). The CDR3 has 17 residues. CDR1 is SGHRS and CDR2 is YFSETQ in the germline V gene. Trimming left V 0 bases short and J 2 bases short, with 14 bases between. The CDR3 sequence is CASSLAAGILNTGELFF. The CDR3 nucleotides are TGCGCCAGCAGCTTGGCCGCGGGGATTTTAAACACCGGGGAGCTGTTTTTT.

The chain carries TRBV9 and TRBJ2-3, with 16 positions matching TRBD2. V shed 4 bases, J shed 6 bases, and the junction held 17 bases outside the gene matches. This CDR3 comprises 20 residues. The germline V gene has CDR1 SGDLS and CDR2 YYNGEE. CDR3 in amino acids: CASSFLPGTSGRALEDTQYF. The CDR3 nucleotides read TGTGCCAGCAGCTTCCTTCCCGGGACTAGCGGGAGGGCCCTCGAGGATACGCAGTATTTT.

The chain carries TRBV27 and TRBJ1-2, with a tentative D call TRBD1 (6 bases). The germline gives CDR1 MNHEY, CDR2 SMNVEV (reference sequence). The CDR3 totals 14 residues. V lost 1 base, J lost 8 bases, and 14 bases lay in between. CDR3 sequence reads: CASSLLEGGDGYTF. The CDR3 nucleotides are TGTGCCAGCAGTTTATTGGAAGGGGGTGACGGCTACACCTTC.

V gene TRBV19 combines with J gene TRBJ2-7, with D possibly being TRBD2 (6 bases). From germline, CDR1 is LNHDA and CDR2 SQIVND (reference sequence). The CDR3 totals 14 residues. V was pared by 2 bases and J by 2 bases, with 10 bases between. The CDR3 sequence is CASSISSATYEQYF. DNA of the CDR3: TGTGCCAGTAGTATATCTAGCGCCACCTACGAGCAGTACTTC. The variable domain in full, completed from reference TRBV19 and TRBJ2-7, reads DGGITQSPKYLFRKEGQNVTLSCEQNLNHDAMYWYRQDPGQGLRLIYYSQIVNDFQKGDIAEGYSVSREKKESFPLTVTSAQKNPTAFYLCASSISSATYEQYFGPGTRLTVT.

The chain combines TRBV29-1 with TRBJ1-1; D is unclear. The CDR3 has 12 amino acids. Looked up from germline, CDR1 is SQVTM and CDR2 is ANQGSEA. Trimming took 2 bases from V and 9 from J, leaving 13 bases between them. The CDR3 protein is CSVESIAAQAFF. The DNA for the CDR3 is TGCAGCGTTGAATCTATCGCAGCGCAAGCTTTCTTT.